These T cell receptor beta chains were read from a single sample in a study of blood T cell repertoires in COVID-19. The assay was immunoSEQ multiplex PCR, and TCRdb's table has in-frame clones only and misses some. The data show 52,000 or so clones, 70% to 80% seen once. Material for sequencing was peripheral blood. The source is a man aged 45-60 years with active or convalescent COVID-19. Both conserved end residues are part of each CDR3. The order of the fields is V gene, D gene, J gene, clone size, CDR3 protein, CDR3 DNA. The D gene is left open where the match is weak. Size is stated for part of the rows, as once, few or many counts, or as a class when the clone is expanded.

V: TRBV10-2
D: TRBD1
J: TRBJ1-2
size: once
CDR3: CASSDRTGTNYGYTF
DNA: TGCGCCAGCAGTGATAGGACAGGGACGAACTATGGCTACACCTTC

V: TRBV12-5
D: NA
J: TRBJ1-5
size: NA
CDR3: CASAKGGYDNQPQHF
DNA: TGTGCTAGTGCCAAGGGAGGGTATGACAATCAGCCCCAGCATTTT

V: TRBV30
D: TRBD1
J: TRBJ1-1
size: NA
CDR3: CAWGGQVTEAFF
DNA: TGTGCCTGGGGGGGACAGGTGACTGAAGCTTTCTTT

V: TRBV11-2
D: TRBD1
J: TRBJ1-2
size: NA
CDR3: CASSLGTGEGYTF
DNA: TGTGCCAGCAGCTTAGGGACAGGGGAAGGCTACACCTTC

V: TRBV2
D: NA
J: TRBJ2-7
size: NA
CDR3: CASGVQGYSEQYF
DNA: TGTGCCAGCGGGGTCCAGGGCTACTCCGAGCAGTACTTC

V: TRBV6-5
D: NA
J: TRBJ1-2
size: NA
CDR3: CASRETATYGYTF
DNA: TGTGCCAGCAGGGAGACAGCGACCTATGGCTACACCTTC

V: TRBV7-9
D: NA
J: TRBJ2-2
size: NA
CDR3: CASRAGSTGELFF
DNA: TGTGCCAGCAGAGCCGGGAGCACCGGGGAGCTGTTTTTT

V: TRBV5-6
D: NA
J: TRBJ2-1
size: NA
CDR3: CASSFRGLSYNEQFF
DNA: TGTGCCAGCAGCTTCCGAGGGCTCTCCTACAATGAGCAGTTCTTC

V: TRBV2
D: TRBD1
J: TRBJ1-6
size: NA
CDR3: CASKGTGNNSPLHF
DNA: TGTGCCAGTAAAGGGACAGGGAATAATTCACCCCTCCACTTT

V: TRBV25-1
D: NA
J: TRBJ1-6
size: NA
CDR3: CASSEAGGSPLHF
DNA: TGTGCCAGCAGTGAAGCAGGAGGCTCACCCCTCCACTTT

V: TRBV7-6
D: TRBD1
J: TRBJ2-1
size: NA
CDR3: CASSLVLGQGDNEQFF
DNA: TGTGCCAGCAGCTTAGTTTTAGGACAGGGTGACAATGAGCAGTTCTTC

V: TRBV29-1
D: TRBD1
J: TRBJ2-7
size: NA
CDR3: CSVALFRQGREQYF
DNA: TGCAGCGTCGCCCTGTTCAGACAGGGTCGCGAGCAGTACTTC

V: TRBV5-1
D: NA
J: TRBJ2-3
size: NA
CDR3: CASSLGQSTDTQYF
DNA: TGCGCCAGCAGCCTCGGACAGTCCACAGATACGCAGTATTTT

V: TRBV9
D: TRBD1
J: TRBJ1-1
size: NA
CDR3: CASSADDRGRFEAFF
DNA: TGTGCCAGCAGCGCAGACGACAGGGGGCGTTTTGAAGCTTTCTTT

V: TRBV5-8
D: NA
J: TRBJ2-3
size: NA
CDR3: CASSFLRDGTDTQYF
DNA: TGTGCCAGCAGCTTTCTCAGGGATGGCACAGATACGCAGTATTTT

V: TRBV11-2
D: NA
J: TRBJ1-1
size: NA
CDR3: CASSLEAGMNTEAFF
DNA: TGTGCCAGCAGCTTAGAGGCAGGTATGAACACTGAAGCTTTCTTT

V: TRBV5-1
D: NA
J: TRBJ2-7
size: NA
CDR3: CASSFVPQGGEQYF
DNA: TGCGCCAGCAGCTTCGTCCCGCAGGGAGGCGAGCAGTACTTC

V: TRBV10-1
D: NA
J: TRBJ2-3
size: NA
CDR3: CASSASSTDTQYF
DNA: TGCGCCAGCAGTGCTAGCTCTACAGATACGCAGTATTTT

V: TRBV29-1
D: NA
J: TRBJ1-1
size: NA
CDR3: CSVFRRANTEAFF
DNA: TGCAGCGTATTTAGGAGGGCAAACACTGAAGCTTTCTTT

V: TRBV19
D: TRBD2
J: TRBJ2-5
size: NA
CDR3: CASTPAAAGGRETQYF
DNA: TGTGCCAGTACCCCCGCGGCAGCGGGGGGGAGGGAGACCCAGTACTTC

V: TRBV27
D: TRBD2
J: TRBJ2-3
size: NA
CDR3: CASSLAPARGGLDF
DNA: TGTGCCAGCAGTTTAGCCCCCGCCCGGGGGGGCCTGGATTTT

V: TRBV19
D: TRBD2
J: TRBJ2-7
size: NA
CDR3: CASSTGGGREQYF
DNA: TGTGCCAGTAGTACGGGAGGAGGAAGGGAGCAGTACTTC

V: TRBV3-1/TRBV3-2
D: NA
J: TRBJ1-4
size: NA
CDR3: CASKGGGTEKLFF
DNA: TGTGCCAGCAAAGGGGGTGGGACCGAAAAACTGTTTTTT

V: TRBV5-4
D: TRBD1
J: TRBJ1-2
size: NA
CDR3: CASSLLDRGLTNYGYTF
DNA: TGTGCCAGCAGCTTGTTGGACAGGGGACTAACTAACTATGGCTACACCTTC

V: TRBV6-5
D: TRBD2
J: TRBJ2-1
size: NA
CDR3: CASRRSGGGNEQFF
DNA: TGTGCCAGCAGGAGAAGCGGGGGGGGCAATGAGCAGTTCTTC

V: TRBV4-2
D: TRBD2
J: TRBJ2-5
size: NA
CDR3: CASSRRWTSGGEGETQYF
DNA: TGTGCCAGCAGCCGACGTTGGACTAGCGGGGGAGAGGGAGAGACCCAGTACTTC

V: TRBV30
D: NA
J: TRBJ1-1
size: NA
CDR3: CAWSGGGTEAFF
DNA: TGTGCCTGGAGTGGGGGGGGGACTGAAGCTTTCTTT

V: TRBV2
D: NA
J: TRBJ1-2
size: few
CDR3: CASSTEDRGYTF
DNA: TGTGCCAGCAGCACCGAAGACAGGGGCTACACCTTC

V: TRBV11-2
D: NA
J: TRBJ2-7
size: NA
CDR3: CASSSYSGLSSYEQYF
DNA: TGTGCCAGCAGCTCTTATAGCGGCCTGAGCTCCTACGAGCAGTACTTC

V: TRBV12-3/TRBV12-4
D: NA
J: TRBJ2-3
size: NA
CDR3: CASSLVSGDTQYF
DNA: TGTGCCAGCAGCCTTGTATCGGGAGATACGCAGTATTTT